This entry lists 32 T cell receptor beta chains sequenced from one sample in a study of spatial heterogeneity in lung cancer. Time point meaning: blood at routine non-recurrence follow-up after resection. Unsorted whole RNA of tumor, nontumor lung or frozen PBMC was sequenced. TCRdb reprocessed the 5' RACE reads with MiXCR, giving one entry per CDR3 protein. This sample carries about 52,000 distinct CDR3 sequences, 7.4% of them seen once, and the ten largest clones take 35%. Material: PBMCs, obtained at follow-up. These receptors all stem from a female donor with early-stage non-small cell lung cancer.

This clonotype occurred a few times. V and J are TRBV5-1 and TRBJ1-1; a weak D match, TRBD1 (6 bases). There are 15 residues in the CDR3. V was trimmed by 0 bases and J by 1 base, leaving 10 bases between them. Germline CDR1 and CDR2: SGHRS and YFSETQ. The CDR3 here is CASSLAAGANTEAFF. The CDR3 DNA is TGCGCCAGCAGCTTGGCGGCGGGGGCGAACACTGAAGCTTTCTTT.

This clonotype was observed at least ten times. The genes are TRBV5-1 and TRBJ2-5; D is undetermined. This CDR3 comprises 11 residues. The germline gives CDR1 SGHRS, CDR2 YFSETQ. V gave up 3 bases and J gave up 5 bases, with 5 bases separating them. The CDR3 nucleotides read TGCGCCAGCAGCTCTTGGGAGACCCAGTACTTC. This encodes CASSSWETQYF.

This clonotype was picked up many times. The gene calls are TRBV20-1 and TRBJ1-6; 10 bases fit TRBD1. Germline trimming cut 2 bases from V and 9 bases from J; bases unmatched to any gene: 10. CDR1 is DFQATT and CDR2 is SNEGSKA in the germline V gene (reference sequence). The CDR3 loop spans 16 amino acids. The CDR3 DNA follows: TGCAGTGCTAGAATTAATAGACAGGGGGCGAGTTCACCCCTCCACTTT. This gives the protein CSARINRQGASSPLHF.

This clonotype appeared many times. This chain connects TRBV6-1 to TRBJ1-2; 9 bases are a match to TRBD1. Germline V gene lookup returns CDR1 MNHNS and CDR2 SASEGT. J lost 7 bases, V lost 5 bases, and 5 bases had no gene match. CDR3 length: 13 amino acids. The CDR3, as DNA: TGTGCCAGCAGTCCTACAGGGGGCATTGGCTACACCTTC. This gives the protein CASSPTGGIGYTF.

This clonotype was seen more than once but under ten times. The chain links TRBV24-1 to TRBJ2-7, with D hard to call. The V and J ends lost 3 bases and 2 bases respectively, with 7 bases between them. This CDR3 contains 13 residues. The germline gives CDR1 KGHDR, CDR2 SFDVKD. In nucleotides, the CDR3 is TGTGCCACCAGTGATCCGCGTACCTACGAGCAGTACTTC. Protein product: CATSDPRTYEQYF.

This clonotype was recorded at least ten times. V and J are TRBV11-2 and TRBJ2-2, with 10 bases lining up with TRBD2. The germline gives CDR1 SGHAT, CDR2 FQNNGV. V lost 5 bases to trimming and J lost 3 bases; unmatched junction nucleotides: 9. The CDR3 length is 17 residues. CDR3 sequence: CASSTKAGGLHTGELFF. The CDR3 DNA follows: TGTGCCAGCAGCACTAAAGCGGGGGGGCTCCACACCGGGGAGCTGTTTTTT.

This clonotype was recorded many times. This sequence joins TRBV3-1 and TRBJ2-5; D is uncertain. Germline CDR1 is LGHDT and CDR2 is YNNKEL (reference sequence). V was cut by 3 bases and J by 5 bases, with 10 bases left in between. The length of the CDR3 is 13 residues. In nucleotides, the CDR3 is TGTGCCAGCAGCCAGAAGGTTGTGGAGACCCAGTACTTC. It specifies CASSQKVVETQYF.

The sample holds a few counts of this clonotype. The gene calls are TRBV29-1 and TRBJ2-7, with D possibly TRBD1 on 5 matching bases. From germline, CDR1 is SQVTM and CDR2 ANQGSEA. V lost 4 bases to trimming and J lost 0 bases, with 7 bases between them. The CDR3 has 12 residues. Written as DNA, the CDR3 is TGCAGCGTTGGGGGCAACTCCTACGAGCAGTACTTC. It yields the protein CSVGGNSYEQYF.

This clonotype was seen many times. The CDR3 region has the DNA TGCGCCAGCAGTACAGGGGATGGCTACAATGAGCAGTTCTTC. This translates into CASSTGDGYNEQFF. J is TRBJ2-1 and V is TRBV10-1, with 7 nucleotides matching TRBD1. The germline gives CDR1 WNHNN, CDR2 SYGVQD (reference sequence). V shed 5 bases and J 3 bases; nucleotides not matched to a gene: 4. This CDR3 has 14 residues.

This clonotype was detected a few times. This chain links TRBV5-1 with TRBJ1-2; 7 bases map to TRBD1. This CDR3 has 14 amino acids. The V and J ends lost 0 bases and 4 bases, in that order; junction bases with no gene match: 3. Germline loops: CDR1 SGHRS, CDR2 YFSETQ. This CDR3 is CASSLGDSRYGYTF. The CDR3 DNA reads as TGCGCCAGCAGCTTGGGGGACAGCCGCTATGGCTACACCTTC.

The J gene is TRBJ2-7, the V gene TRBV11-2; 7 bases are a match to TRBD1. The V gene's germline CDR1 is SGHAT and CDR2 FQNNGV. CDR3 length equals 16 residues. V trimming: 5 bases; J trimming: 2 bases; junction bases outside the gene matches: 12. Written as DNA, the CDR3 is TGTGCCAGCAGCAAGACCCCAGGGGGTCTCACCTACGAGCAGTACTTC. Translating it yields CASSKTPGGLTYEQYF.

The chain links TRBV5-1 to TRBJ2-3, with D possibly being TRBD1 (6 bases). Trimming stripped 4 bases from V and 2 bases from J, with 17 bases between. There are 16 residues in the CDR3. Germline values: CDR1 SGHRS, CDR2 YFSETQ. CDR3 DNA sequence: TGCGCCAGCAGCCGACGGTATCAGGGGCTCACAGATACGCAGTATTTT. Translation gives CASSRRYQGLTDTQYF.

The chain's CDR3 is CASSQGQGGTDTQYF. CDR3 DNA sequence: TGCGCCAGCAGCCAGGGACAGGGTGGAACAGATACGCAGTATTTT. The chain combines TRBV5-1 with TRBJ2-3; 9 bases align to TRBD1. The V gene's germline CDR1 is SGHRS and CDR2 YFSETQ. The CDR3 runs to 15 residues. V was clipped by 4 bases and J by 3 bases; unmatched bases: 6.

This clonotype was detected only a few times. This chain uses TRBV5-1 with TRBJ1-6; D is unresolved. V was clipped by 2 bases and J by 0 bases, with 6 bases between them. Looked up from germline, CDR1 is SGHRS and CDR2 is YFSETQ. This CDR3 has 15 amino acids. The CDR3 sequence is CASSFWDSYNSPLHF. DNA for the CDR3: TGCGCCAGCAGCTTCTGGGACTCCTATAATTCACCCCTCCACTTT. Supplemented by reference TRBV5-1 and TRBJ1-6, the full variable domain reads KAGVTQTPRYLIKTRGQQVTLSCSPISGHRSVSWYQQTPGQGLQFLFEYFSETQRNKGNFPGRFSGRQFSNSRSEMNVSTLELGDSALYLCASSFWDSYNSPLHFGNGTRLTVT.

The sample holds a few counts of this clonotype. V is TRBV6-5 and J is TRBJ1-1; TRBD1 aligns across 10 bases. Germline assignment: CDR1 MNHEY and CDR2 SVGAGI. The CDR3 runs to 18 residues. V shed 2 bases and J 4 bases; nucleotides not matched to a gene: 13. The chain's CDR3 is CASSYTLSGTGVGTEAFF. DNA of the CDR3: TGTGCCAGCAGTTACACACTTTCCGGGACAGGGGTCGGCACTGAAGCTTTCTTT.

This clonotype was recorded at least ten times. V is TRBV5-1 and J is TRBJ2-2; D uncertain. The CDR3 contains 14 residues. Germline V gene lookup returns CDR1 SGHRS and CDR2 YFSETQ. Trimming cost V 2 bases and J 0 bases, with 5 bases left between them. The CDR3 region has the DNA TGCGCCAGCAGCTTCTCTACGAACACCGGGGAGCTGTTTTTT. Amino acids: CASSFSTNTGELFF.

The chain carries TRBV10-3 and TRBJ1-5; tentative D call: TRBD1 (5 bases). Germline V gene lookup returns CDR1 ENHRY and CDR2 SYGVKD. The CDR3 is 14 residues long. The V gene lost 3 bases and the J gene lost 5 bases, with 11 bases spanning the gap. CDR3 amino acids: CAISEDSLYQPQHF. DNA of the CDR3: TGTGCCATCAGTGAAGACAGCCTCTATCAGCCCCAGCATTTT.

This clonotype was detected many times. The chain uses TRBV7-2 and TRBJ2-2; D ambiguous. Per the germline V gene, CDR1 is SGHTA and CDR2 is FQGNSA. This CDR3 comprises 14 residues. Trimming left V 1 base short and J 3 bases short, with 6 bases between. The CDR3 here is CASSLVWDTGELFF. CDR3 in DNA: TGTGCCAGCAGCTTAGTATGGGACACCGGGGAGCTGTTTTTT.

This clonotype came up many times. The V gene is TRBV4-1, the J gene TRBJ1-3; D not resolved. V lost 0 bases and J lost 0, with 12 bases in between. This CDR3 is built from 17 residues. CDR1 and CDR2 (germline): MGHRA, YSYEKL. This CDR3 reads CASSQEDPKYSGNTIYF. CDR3 in DNA: TGCGCCAGCAGCCAAGAAGATCCGAAGTACTCTGGAAACACCATATATTTT.

In its sample, this clonotype was seen a few times. The genes are TRBV5-1 and TRBJ1-2, with D possibly matching TRBD1 (5 bases). The CDR3 covers 13 residues. CDR1 is SGHRS, CDR2 YFSETQ, per germline. V was pared by 6 bases and J by 7 bases, with 16 bases between. Here the CDR3 DNA reads TGCGCCAGCACGCCGCAGGATAGGGGTGGCTACACCTTC. This translates into CASTPQDRGGYTF.

The sample holds many counts of this clonotype. The chain has TRBV6-1 and TRBJ2-1, with a tentative D call TRBD2 (5 bases). This CDR3 has 13 amino acids. Germline assignment: CDR1 MNHNS and CDR2 SASEGT. V was clipped by 6 bases and J by 7 bases, with 13 bases between them. The CDR3 DNA reads TGTGCCAGCAGCCGCAAACCGGGGAATGAGCAGTTCTTC. Translating it yields CASSRKPGNEQFF.

This clonotype was seen ten or more times. The chain has TRBV7-2 and TRBJ1-4; D possibly corresponds to TRBD1 (6 bases). This CDR3 is built from 14 residues. Germline V gene data show CDR1 as SGHTA and CDR2 as FQGNSA. V lost 5 bases, J lost 3 bases, and 10 bases lay in between. The DNA for the CDR3 is TGTGCCAGCAGCCAAGGGGGAGCTAATGAAAAACTGTTTTTT. This encodes CASSQGGANEKLFF.

This clonotype appeared many times. This chain connects TRBV7-9 to TRBJ2-7, with D perhaps matching TRBD2 (6 bases). Germline V gives CDR1 SEHNR, CDR2 FQNEAQ (reference sequence). Deletions cut 3 bases from V and 2 bases from J, with 11 bases between. This CDR3 region has 14 residues. The CDR3 here is CASSLSGVTYEQYF. DNA for the CDR3: TGTGCCAGCAGCTTGTCGGGGGTCACCTACGAGCAGTACTTC.

This chain joins TRBV27 and TRBJ1-6, with 10 bases identical to TRBD1. From germline, CDR1 is MNHEY and CDR2 SMNVEV (reference sequence). The CDR3 contains 16 residues. V shed 6 bases and J 0 bases; nucleotides not matched to a gene: 2. CDR3 in amino acids: CASSWTGGSYNSPLHF. The CDR3 DNA sequence: TGTGCCAGCAGCTGGACAGGGGGCTCCTATAATTCACCCCTCCACTTT.

This clonotype was picked up a small number of times. V usage is TRBV7-3 and J usage is TRBJ2-7, with a possible D match to TRBD2 (5 bases). CDR3 length: 14 amino acids. The ends were cut back, 3 bases at V and 0 bases at J, with 9 bases in the middle. Germline V CDR1 and CDR2: SGHTA, FQGTGA. CDR3 sequence: CASSLSTNSYEQYF. Here the CDR3 DNA reads TGTGCCAGCAGCTTGTCGACTAACTCCTACGAGCAGTACTTC.

As to this clonotype: A much larger clonotype is one base distant, so this may be a read error. The CDR3: CASGRQGATGELFF. The CDR3 DNA reads TGTGCCAGCGGCCGGCAAGGCGCCACCGGGGAGCTGTTTTTT. The chain is built from TRBV14 and TRBJ2-2; D is undetermined. The CDR3 contains 14 residues. Trimming cost V 8 bases and J 4 bases, with 14 bases left between them. Germline lookup yields CDR1 SGHDN and CDR2 FVKESK.

The chain recombines TRBV6-6 with TRBJ1-3; D is possibly TRBD1 (6 bases). The CDR3 runs 13 residues. The V end was cut by 7 bases, the J end by 2 bases, with 9 bases between. CDR1 and CDR2 from the germline V gene are MNHNY and SVGAGI (reference sequence). The DNA for the CDR3 is TGTGCCAGCATGGGGGCGACTGGAAACACCATATATTTT. Its protein product is CASMGATGNTIYF.

The sample holds a few counts of this clonotype. The J gene is TRBJ2-1, the V gene TRBV6-1; D not certain. Germline V gene data show CDR1 as MNHNS and CDR2 as SASEGT. The CDR3 is 10 amino acids. V lost 3 bases to trimming and J lost 15 bases, with 9 bases between them. DNA for the CDR3: TGTGCCAGCAGTGACCTGCTACTGTTCTTC. Its translation is CASSDLLLFF.

This clonotype was counted between two and nine times. The CDR3 region is CASSQETGRPYGYTF. In DNA, the CDR3 is TGTGCCAGCTCACAGGAAACCGGGAGACCATATGGCTACACCTTC. The chain carries TRBV18 and TRBJ1-2, with D uncertain. The CDR3 has 15 residues. Trimming pared 4 bases from V and 5 bases from J, leaving 17 bases between. Germline V gives CDR1 KGHSH, CDR2 LQKENI.

Regarding this clonotype: A read error may be the cause here, since a much bigger clone is one base away. The V gene is TRBV12-3 or TRBV12-4, the J gene TRBJ1-1; 9 bases are a match to TRBD1. The junction had 9 bases not matched to a gene; V was cut back by 9 bases and J by 4 bases. The CDR3 consists of 14 residues. CDR3 in DNA: TGTGCCAGGAGTCTACAGGGGGCCAGCACTGAAGCTTTCTTT. Amino acid sequence: CARSLQGASTEAFF.

The sample holds many counts of this clonotype. The CDR3 is CASSFRFSGNTIYF. CDR3 DNA sequence: TGTGCCAGCAGCTTCAGGTTTTCTGGAAACACCATATATTTT. The rearrangement joins TRBV7-2 to TRBJ1-3; D is undetermined. V lost 3 bases, J lost 1 base, and 7 bases lay in between. Germline loops: CDR1 SGHTA, CDR2 FQGNSA. CDR3 size: 14 residues.

This rearrangement joins TRBV18 to TRBJ2-3; 10 bases align to TRBD2. Trimming removed 0 bases from V and 2 bases from J; junction bases left unmatched: 2. This CDR3 is built from 16 residues. The germline gives CDR1 KGHSH, CDR2 LQKENI. The CDR3 nucleotides read TGTGCCAGCTCACCACCAAGCGGGGGGGACACAGATACGCAGTATTTT. Translation: CASSPPSGGDTDTQYF.